Following are 28 T cell receptor beta chains from one sample sequenced in a study of shared clonotypes between healthy human individuals. Libraries were prepared by immunoSEQ multiplex PCR; TCRdb keeps only in-frame clonotypes and omits some of them. The repertoire has around 750,000 clones, over 65% of them found once; the top ten carry 1.5% to 2%. Sequencing used memory CD4+ T cells sorted from blood. The sample's subset: CD45RA-negative fraction. Source of these receptors: a woman in her twenties or thirties in good health.

This clone has more than one count but fewer than ten. The chain recombines TRBV5-1 with TRBJ2-5; D possibly matches TRBD1 or TRBD2 (6 bases each). V dropped 5 bases and J dropped 1 base, with 18 bases sitting between them. The CDR3 has 16 amino acids. Germline V lookup: CDR1 SGHRS, CDR2 YFSETQ. CDR3 DNA: TGCGCCAGCAGGCTTACCTGGGGGGCCAGCCAAGAGACCCAGTACTTC. This gives the protein CASRLTWGASQETQYF.

The V call is TRBV30, the J call TRBJ1-3; weak D call: TRBD1 (5 bases). Deletions cut 8 bases from V and 0 bases from J, with 20 bases between. Germline CDR1 reads GTSNPN; CDR2 reads SVGIG (reference sequence). This CDR3 is built from 16 residues. The CDR3 DNA is TGTGCCGCCAATGTAATCGGGGCTTTCTCTGGAAACACCATATATTTT. Translating gives CAANVIGAFSGNTIYF.

The chain uses TRBV11-2 and TRBJ2-1; D is ambiguous. This CDR3 spans 11 amino acids. CDR1 is SGHAT and CDR2 is FQNNGV in the germline V gene. The V gene lost 6 bases and the J gene lost 6 bases, with 6 bases spanning the gap. The CDR3 coding sequence is TGTGCCAGCAGTACTTTCAATGAGCAGTTCTTC. Translating it yields CASSTFNEQFF.

This clone was seen only a few times. The V call is TRBV10-1, the J call TRBJ2-7; tentatively, D is TRBD1 (6 bases). Germline-derived CDR1 and CDR2 are WNHNN and SYGVQD (reference sequence). This CDR3 has 15 residues. Trimming stripped 9 bases from V and 0 bases from J, with 18 bases between. The CDR3 loop reads CASRTRRDNSYEQYF. In DNA, the CDR3 is TGCGCCAGTAGAACAAGACGGGACAACTCCTACGAGCAGTACTTC.

The J gene is TRBJ2-7, the V gene TRBV28; 10 nucleotides match TRBD2. Germline CDR1 and CDR2: MDHEN and SYDVKM. This CDR3 is built from 13 residues. The J segment lost 1 base and the V segment lost 8 bases, leaving 2 bases of the junction unmatched. The CDR3 spells CASLTSGSYEQYF. The DNA for the CDR3 is TGTGCCAGCTTGACTAGCGGGTCCTACGAGCAGTACTTC.

J is TRBJ1-1 and V is TRBV11-1; D may be TRBD1 (5 bases). Trimming took off 1 base at V and 3 bases at J, with 6 bases between the two ends. Germline-derived CDR1 and CDR2 are SGHAT and FQDESV (reference sequence). The CDR3 is 13 amino acids. The CDR3 loop is CASSLGGHTEAFF. The CDR3 nucleotides are TGTGCCAGCAGCTTAGGGGGCCACACTGAAGCTTTCTTT.

The J gene is TRBJ1-2, the V gene TRBV15; maybe TRBD1 (5 bases). With 3 bases removed from V and 8 bases from J, the gap between germline ends came to 25 bases. This CDR3 has 17 residues. The germline gives CDR1 LNHNV, CDR2 YYDKDF (reference sequence). This CDR3 is CATSRQLLSGRINGYTF. As DNA, the CDR3 is TGTGCCACCAGCAGGCAATTACTGTCGGGGCGGATTAACGGCTACACCTTC.

V is TRBV7-8 and J is TRBJ2-1; no reliable D call. This CDR3 is 15 amino acids long. Trimming removed 4 bases at V and 5 bases at J, with 15 bases between. Germline V gene lookup returns CDR1 SGHVS and CDR2 FQNEAQ. CDR3 DNA sequence: TGTGCCAGCAGCTCCACCAGGCGTCCTGACAATGAGCAGTTCTTC. As protein: CASSSTRRPDNEQFF.

This chain uses TRBV7-6 with TRBJ2-5; unclear D gene. The V gene lost 4 bases and the J gene lost 1 base, with 10 bases spanning the gap. Looked up from germline, CDR1 is SGHVS and CDR2 is FNYEAQ. CDR3 length: 14 residues. The CDR3 DNA sequence: TGTGCCAGCAGCTCCAACAGTTTCCAAGAGACCCAGTACTTC. This gives the protein CASSSNSFQETQYF.

This clone has a single count. The chain joins TRBV30 to TRBJ1-4; D not certain. CDR1 is GTSNPN, CDR2 SVGIG, per germline (reference sequence). The CDR3 consists of 11 residues. The V gene lost 3 bases and the J gene lost 10 bases, with 9 bases spanning the gap. The CDR3 loop is CAWRGTAKLFF. The CDR3 DNA sequence: TGTGCCTGGAGGGGCACCGCAAAACTGTTTTTT.

The chain combines TRBV15 with TRBJ2-1; TRBD2 matches at 8 bases. Per germline, CDR1 LNHNV and CDR2 YYDKDF (reference sequence). The CDR3 consists of 18 residues. V was clipped by 0 bases and J by 1 base; unmatched bases: 8. The CDR3 sequence: CATSRDSASGSSYNEQFF. The CDR3 DNA follows: TGTGCCACCAGCAGAGATTCGGCTAGCGGGTCTTCCTACAATGAGCAGTTCTTC.

V gene TRBV7-9 combines with J gene TRBJ1-4, with 8 bases lining up with TRBD1. V dropped 5 bases and J dropped 8; count of bases not matched to a gene: 7. CDR1 and CDR2 from the germline V gene are SEHNR and FQNEAQ (reference sequence). The length of the CDR3 is 14 residues. The CDR3 loop reads CASSQDRAGEKLFF. Here the CDR3 DNA reads TGTGCCAGCAGCCAGGACAGGGCAGGGGAAAAACTGTTTTTT.

CDR3 loop: CASSASESEQYF. CDR3 in DNA: TGTGCCAGCTCGGCGTCTGAATCCGAGCAGTACTTC. The chain carries TRBV18 and TRBJ2-7; D is unresolved. V lost 6 bases to trimming and J lost 6 bases, with 12 bases between them. This CDR3 is built from 12 residues. Germline CDR1 KGHSH, CDR2 LQKENI.

CDR3 in DNA: TGTGCCAGCTCGCGCGACACGGGGACCTACGAGCAGTACTTC. Its protein is CASSRDTGTYEQYF. The J gene is TRBJ2-7, the V gene TRBV18; D is possibly TRBD2 (5 bases). V lost 6 bases, J lost 2 bases, and 14 bases lay in between. Germline V gene lookup returns CDR1 KGHSH and CDR2 LQKENI. This CDR3 region has 14 residues.

This clone was recorded at least ten times. V is TRBV5-1 and J is TRBJ2-7, with no clear D. The V gene lost 0 bases and the J gene lost 2 bases, with 12 bases spanning the gap. This CDR3 is built from 15 residues. Per the germline V gene, CDR1 is SGHRS and CDR2 is YFSETQ. CDR3 region: CASSLARDPAYEQYF. CDR3 coding DNA: TGCGCCAGCAGCTTGGCCAGAGACCCTGCCTACGAGCAGTACTTC. The variable domain in full, completed from reference TRBV5-1 and TRBJ2-7, reads KAGVTQTPRYLIKTRGQQVTLSCSPISGHRSVSWYQQTPGQGLQFLFEYFSETQRNKGNFPGRFSGRQFSNSRSEMNVSTLELGDSALYLCASSLARDPAYEQYFGPGTRLTVT.

The chain joins TRBV14 to TRBJ1-5; TRBD1 matches at 11 bases. With V trimmed by 1 base and J by 1 base, 6 bases remained unmatched. The CDR3 runs to 18 residues. In germline, CDR1 is SGHDN, CDR2 FVKESK. CDR3 sequence reads: CASSQVDGTGGSNQPQHF. The CDR3 DNA is TGTGCCAGCAGCCAAGTAGACGGGACAGGGGGAAGCAATCAGCCCCAGCATTTT.

The genes are TRBV5-1 and TRBJ2-5, with 12 bases matching TRBD1. The V gene end was trimmed by 1 base and the J gene end by 4 bases; junction bases not matched to a gene: 5. The CDR3 length is 16 residues. Germline V CDR1 and CDR2: SGHRS, YFSETQ. CDR3 sequence reads: CASSLMGQGAGETQYF. The CDR3 bases are TGCGCCAGCAGCTTGATGGGACAGGGGGCCGGAGAGACCCAGTACTTC.

This clone showed up just once. This chain connects TRBV27 to TRBJ1-6; 7 nucleotides match TRBD1. The trim removed 4 bases at V and 9 bases at J, leaving 9 bases unmatched. From germline, CDR1 is MNHEY and CDR2 SMNVEV (reference sequence). The CDR3 spans 15 residues. CDR3 protein: CASSSRQGLRSPLHF. The DNA of the CDR3 is TGTGCCAGCAGTTCCCGACAGGGATTACGTTCACCCCTCCACTTT.

The gene calls are TRBV28 and TRBJ1-3, with D maybe TRBD1 (5 bases). Germline loops: CDR1 MDHEN, CDR2 SYDVKM. The CDR3 is made up of 14 amino acids. V lost 4 bases to trimming and J lost 0 bases, with 7 bases between them. The CDR3: CASSWDLSGNTIYF. CDR3 in DNA: TGTGCCAGCAGTTGGGACCTCTCTGGAAACACCATATATTTT.

This clone has at least ten counts. The gene calls are TRBV18 and TRBJ2-7; D unresolved. From germline, CDR1 is KGHSH and CDR2 LQKENI. The CDR3 contains 13 residues. The V end was cut by 0 bases, the J end by 7 bases, with 10 bases between. CDR3 DNA sequence: TGTGCCAGCTCACCACCGAAGACACAAGAGCAGTACTTC. Amino acid sequence: CASSPPKTQEQYF.

The sample holds a few counts of this clone. The same CDR3 is also encoded by other DNA sequences in this sample. The rearrangement uses TRBV2 and TRBJ1-5, with 8 bases aligning to TRBD1. Trimming cost V 5 bases and J 7 bases; bases outside gene matches: 7. The CDR3 is 14 residues long. Germline CDR1 is SNHLY and CDR2 is FYNNEI. CDR3 in amino acids: CASSTGTGGQPQHF. The CDR3 DNA sequence: TGTGCCAGCAGTACCGGGACAGGAGGCCAGCCCCAGCATTTT.

The chain recombines TRBV25-1 with TRBJ2-7; D is ambiguous. Between the trimmed V and J ends, which lost 7 bases and 2 bases, there was a span of 9 bases. The CDR3 spans 12 residues. Germline V lookup: CDR1 MGHDK, CDR2 SYGVNS. CDR3 nucleotides: TGTGCCAGCATGGCGGCAACCTACGAGCAGTACTTC. Residues: CASMAATYEQYF.

This clone came up once. The gene calls are TRBV13 and TRBJ1-4; possible D gene TRBD1, 6 bases. Germline V gives CDR1 PRHDT, CDR2 FYEKMQ (reference sequence). With 8 bases removed from V and 6 bases from J, the gap between germline ends came to 13 bases. This CDR3 has 13 amino acids. The CDR3 reads CASRGRGHEKLFF. In DNA form, the CDR3 reads TGTGCCAGCCGGGGCAGGGGCCATGAAAAACTGTTTTTT.

The chain combines TRBV10-2 with TRBJ2-5; TRBD1 aligns across 7 bases. Per germline, CDR1 WSHSY and CDR2 SAAADI. The junction had 9 bases not matched to a gene; V was cut back by 9 bases and J by 5 bases. This CDR3 has 13 residues. The CDR3 DNA reads as TGCGCCAGTAATGAGGGGGCGGATGAGACCCAGTACTTC. Protein product: CASNEGADETQYF.

The V call is TRBV7-2, the J call TRBJ1-5, with D uncertain. The V gene's germline CDR1 is SGHTA and CDR2 FQGNSA. The CDR3 has 16 residues. Trimming left V 7 bases short and J 1 base short, with 17 bases between. In DNA form, the CDR3 reads TGTGCCAGCACCGAAAGGAGTTTAGGGAGCAATCAGCCCCAGCATTTT. Its protein product is CASTERSLGSNQPQHF.

This clone appeared a single time. The chain joins TRBV10-2 to TRBJ2-1; no definite D call. The CDR3 is 15 residues long. Germline V gives CDR1 WSHSY, CDR2 SAAADI. The V gene lost 6 bases and the J gene lost 0 bases, with 12 bases spanning the gap. CDR3 nucleotides: TGCGCCAGCAGACCGAAGTCCGGCTCCTACAATGAGCAGTTCTTC. Translation gives CASRPKSGSYNEQFF.

This clone was detected once. The rearrangement uses TRBV2 and TRBJ1-2, with TRBD1 identical over 12 bases. Germline V gives CDR1 SNHLY, CDR2 FYNNEI. V dropped 4 bases and J dropped 14; count of bases not matched to a gene: 5. CDR3 size: 12 residues. In nucleotides, the CDR3 is TGTGCCAGCAGTGCGGGACAGGGGGCAGGTACCTTC. This sequence encodes CASSAGQGAGTF.

The V and J genes are TRBV27 and TRBJ1-1; no firm D call. The germline CDR1 and CDR2 sequences are MNHEY and SMNVEV (reference sequence). Trimming shortened V by 10 bases and J by 2 bases, and 17 bases separated the two germline ends. The CDR3 extends over 14 amino acids. Written as DNA, the CDR3 is TGTGCCACCCGGCCCGGGCATACCAACACTGAAGCTTTCTTT. It specifies CATRPGHTNTEAFF.